This T cell receptor (beta chain) was recorded in a study of T-cell reconstitution after alpha-beta-depleted transplantation in children. Study results and limitations: There were reportedly several hundred expanded graft clones from which alpha-beta T cells came about two months after transplant. After transplant, high TCRbeta diversity at day 60 in some patients arose from surviving recipient T cells and thymic progenitors. T-cell numbers and diversity one year post-transplant derived largely from freshly generated T cells.

During its preparation, the TCRbeta library received unique molecular identifiers. TCRdb recomputed calls from the PCR reads with MiXCR, one row per CDR3 protein. This sample yields 150,000 to 250,000 distinct CDR3 sequences, of which 6.3% are seen a single time; around 4.4% belongs to the top ten. The sample holds a few counts of this clonotype. Antigen specificity is unknown. This CDR3 comprises 17 residues. V shed 4 bases, J shed 4 bases, and the junction held 9 bases outside the gene matches. CDR1 and CDR2 (germline): SEHNR, FQNEAQ (reference sequence). This sequence originates from a girl in the first two years of life with combined immunodeficiency, due to receive a stem cell transplant. The starting material was PBMCs, obtained before TCRalphabeta/CD19-depleted stem cell transplant. The chain employs TRBV7-9 and TRBJ2-6; 8 positions agree with TRBD2. Written as DNA, the CDR3 is TGTGCCAGCAGCTCCCCACGGGGGGGGCCAGGGGCCAACGTCCTGACTTTC. Its translation: CASSSPRGGPGANVLTF.